The 9 T cell receptor beta chains given below trace back to one sample, sequenced in a study of human T cells and chemical hapten exposure. TCRdb ran MiXCR on the RACE reads and lists one entry per CDR3 protein. The profile covers around 180,000 distinct CDR3 sequences, with almost 30% appearing a single time and roughly 3% taken by the ten largest. Time point in this sample: pre-sensitization, week 0. Treatment of the sample: therapeutic diphenylcyclopropenone sensitization with weekly scalp DPC. This specimen consisted of whole blood, obtained in connection with sensitization to the hapten diphenylcyclopropenone (DPC). The receptors were gathered from a woman aged 25 to 39 with alopecia areata. Some clones in this sample may be carry-over from other donors' samples.

The gene calls are TRBV10-3 and TRBJ1-2; TRBD1 matches 12 bases. J lost 2 bases, V lost 6 bases, and 1 base had no gene match. CDR3 size: 14 residues. Germline V gene sequence: CDR1 ENHRY, CDR2 SYGVKD. The CDR3 here is CAIRGTGGNYGYTF. DNA for the CDR3: TGTGCCATCAGGGGGACAGGGGGCAACTATGGCTACACCTTC.

V usage is TRBV2 and J usage is TRBJ1-5; TRBD1 matches at 9 bases. This CDR3 contains 16 residues. The junction had 13 bases not matched to a gene; V was cut back by 6 bases and J by 7 bases. CDR1 and CDR2 from the germline V gene are SNHLY and FYNNEI. The CDR3 DNA reads TGTGCCAGCAGGCGGTTTCCGGGACAGGGTTTCCAGCCCCAGCATTTT. Translation: CASRRFPGQGFQPQHF.

This clonotype showed up just a few times. This chain links TRBV4-3 with TRBJ2-3; D is tentatively TRBD1 or TRBD2 (5 bases each). CDR1 and CDR2 from the germline V gene are LGHNA and YSLEER. This CDR3 is built from 14 residues. V was pared by 1 base and J by 2 bases, with 7 bases between. The DNA for the CDR3 is TGCGCCAGCAGCCAAGGAGGGGTCACAGATACGCAGTATTTT. The encoded protein is CASSQGGVTDTQYF.

This clonotype turned up a few times. The rearrangement joins TRBV5-1 to TRBJ1-5, with D unresolved. The CDR3 loop spans 13 amino acids. Germline CDR1 and CDR2: SGHRS and YFSETQ. V lost 0 bases to trimming and J lost 5 bases, with 6 bases between them. As DNA, the CDR3 is TGCGCCAGCAGCTTGGACGGGTATCAGCCCCAGCATTTT. Translation gives CASSLDGYQPQHF. The full variable domain, in which reference TRBV5-1 and TRBJ1-5 provide the parts outside the CDR3, is KAGVTQTPRYLIKTRGQQVTLSCSPISGHRSVSWYQQTPGQGLQFLFEYFSETQRNKGNFPGRFSGRQFSNSRSEMNVSTLELGDSALYLCASSLDGYQPQHFGDGTRLSIL.

The CDR3 spells CASRTGTLYEQYF. The CDR3 DNA is TGTGCCAGCAGAACCGGGACTCTGTACGAGCAGTACTTC. This sequence joins TRBV6-1 and TRBJ2-7, with a tentative D call TRBD2 (6 bases). The CDR3 length is 13 residues. The germline V gene has CDR1 MNHNS and CDR2 SASEGT. V lost 6 bases to trimming and J lost 4 bases, with 13 bases between them.

This clonotype showed up just a few times. The V and J genes are TRBV20-1 and TRBJ2-1; possibly TRBD1 for D (6 bases). Between the trimmed V and J ends, which lost 6 bases and 0 bases, there was a span of 9 bases. CDR1 DFQATT and CDR2 SNEGSKA come from the germline V gene (reference sequence). The CDR3 runs 13 residues. The CDR3 coding sequence is TGCAGTGCCAGGGGCGGCTCCTACAATGAGCAGTTCTTC. It is translated as CSARGGSYNEQFF.

This clonotype was detected ten times or more. The CDR3 spells CSVSSRNQPQHF. DNA of the CDR3: TGCAGCGTTAGCTCCAGAAATCAGCCCCAGCATTTT. The rearrangement joins TRBV29-1 to TRBJ1-5, with unresolved D. Germline CDR1 and CDR2: SQVTM and ANQGSEA. The CDR3 sequence is 12 residues long. V dropped 5 bases and J dropped 4 bases, with 9 bases sitting between them.

The sample holds a few counts of this clonotype. The rearrangement links TRBV2 to TRBJ2-3; 14 bases match TRBD2. The CDR3 extends over 15 amino acids. CDR1 is SNHLY and CDR2 is FYNNEI in the germline V gene. Trimming removed 8 bases from V and 6 bases from J; junction bases left unmatched: 7. CDR3 loop: CASGRLAGGVDTQYF. CDR3 DNA sequence: TGTGCCAGCGGAAGACTAGCGGGAGGGGTCGATACGCAGTATTTT.

This chain connects TRBV7-2 to TRBJ1-4; a weak D match, TRBD1 (5 bases). CDR1 and CDR2 (germline): SGHTA, FQGNSA. The CDR3 is 15 amino acids. Trimming stripped 5 bases from V and 7 bases from J, with 17 bases between. The CDR3 coding sequence is TGTGCCAGCAGCGTGGGGGGAGCCGAACCTGAAAAACTGTTTTTT. This codes for CASSVGGAEPEKLFF.